This T cell receptor beta chain was recorded in a study of shared clonotypes between healthy human individuals. Every unsorted PBMC PCR replicate was loaded with roughly 0.3 ug DNA, roughly 32,000 T cell genomes. The sequenced material, unsorted PBMC DNA, was run on ten immunoSEQ deep assay plates. The method was immunoSEQ multiplex PCR; TCRdb's version includes in-frame clones alone and lacks a portion of them. The sample consists of approximately 510,000 clones, about four fifths of them appearing once. The CDR3 loop spans 16 amino acids. The germline CDR1 and CDR2 sequences are SGHRS and YFSETQ. Trimming left V 0 bases short and J 7 bases short, with 14 bases between.

This TCR was sampled from a woman aged 40 to 55 in good health. Some clones in this sample may be carry-over from other donors' samples. Sequencing used PBMCs. The chain employs TRBV5-1 and TRBJ2-6; D is perhaps TRBD1 (5 bases). CDR3 sequence (DNA): TGCGCCAGCAGCTTGGAGGGGAAATTAGGTGCCAACGTCCTGACTTTC. As protein: CASSLEGKLGANVLTF.